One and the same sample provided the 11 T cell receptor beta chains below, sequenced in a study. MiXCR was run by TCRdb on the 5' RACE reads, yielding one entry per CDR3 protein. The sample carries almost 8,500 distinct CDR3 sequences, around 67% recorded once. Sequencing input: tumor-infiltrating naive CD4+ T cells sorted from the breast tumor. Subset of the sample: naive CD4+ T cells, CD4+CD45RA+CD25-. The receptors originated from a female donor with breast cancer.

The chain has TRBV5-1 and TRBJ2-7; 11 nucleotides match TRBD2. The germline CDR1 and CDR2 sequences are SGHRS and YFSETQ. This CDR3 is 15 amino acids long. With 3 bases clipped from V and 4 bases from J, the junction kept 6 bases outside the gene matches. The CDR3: CASSYTSGSSYEQYF. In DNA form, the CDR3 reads TGCGCCAGCAGCTATACTAGCGGGAGCTCGTACGAGCAGTACTTC.

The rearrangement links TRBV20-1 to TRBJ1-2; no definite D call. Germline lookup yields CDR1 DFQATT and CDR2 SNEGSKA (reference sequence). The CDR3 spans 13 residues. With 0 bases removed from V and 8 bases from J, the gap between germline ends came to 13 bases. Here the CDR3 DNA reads TGCAGTGCTAGAGATGGAAGGGTAGAAGGCTACACCTTC. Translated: CSARDGRVEGYTF.

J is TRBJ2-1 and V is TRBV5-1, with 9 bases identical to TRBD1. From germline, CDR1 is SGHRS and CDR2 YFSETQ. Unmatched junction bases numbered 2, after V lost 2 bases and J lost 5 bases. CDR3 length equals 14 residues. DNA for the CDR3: TGCGCCAGCAGCTTTGGGACAGGGAACAATGAGCAGTTCTTC. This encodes CASSFGTGNNEQFF.

Here the CDR3 reads CSVGQANQPQHF. CDR3 nucleotide sequence: TGCAGCGTGGGGCAGGCTAATCAGCCCCAGCATTTT. This rearrangement joins TRBV29-1 to TRBJ1-5; possible D gene TRBD1, 5 bases. CDR3 length: 12 amino acids. Trimming stripped 6 bases from V and 4 bases from J, with 10 bases between. The germline gives CDR1 SQVTM, CDR2 ANQGSEA.

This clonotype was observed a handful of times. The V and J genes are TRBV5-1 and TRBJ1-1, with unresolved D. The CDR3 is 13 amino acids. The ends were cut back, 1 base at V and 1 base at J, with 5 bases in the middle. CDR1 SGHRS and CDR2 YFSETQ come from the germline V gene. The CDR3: CASSLWGNTEAFF. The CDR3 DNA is TGCGCCAGCAGCTTGTGGGGGAACACTGAAGCTTTCTTT.

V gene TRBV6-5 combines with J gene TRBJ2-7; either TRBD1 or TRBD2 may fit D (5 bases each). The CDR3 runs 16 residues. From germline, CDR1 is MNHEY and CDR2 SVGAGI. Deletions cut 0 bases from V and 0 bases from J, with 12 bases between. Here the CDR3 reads CASSYSGVRASYEQYF. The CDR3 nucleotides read TGTGCCAGCAGTTACTCGGGGGTGAGGGCCTCCTACGAGCAGTACTTC.

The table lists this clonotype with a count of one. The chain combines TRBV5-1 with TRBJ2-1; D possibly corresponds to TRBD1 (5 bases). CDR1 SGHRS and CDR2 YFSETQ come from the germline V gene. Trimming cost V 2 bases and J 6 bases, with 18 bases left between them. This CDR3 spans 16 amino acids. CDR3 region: CASSLGRTSAGNEQFF. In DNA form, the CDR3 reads TGCGCCAGCAGCTTAGGTAGGACATCCGCCGGCAATGAGCAGTTCTTC.

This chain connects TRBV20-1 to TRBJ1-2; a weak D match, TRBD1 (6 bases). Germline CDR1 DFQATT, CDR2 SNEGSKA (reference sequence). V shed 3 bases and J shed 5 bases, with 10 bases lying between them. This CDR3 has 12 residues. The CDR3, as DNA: TGCAGTGCTAGTCCAGGGGCTTATGGCTACACCTTC. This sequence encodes CSASPGAYGYTF.

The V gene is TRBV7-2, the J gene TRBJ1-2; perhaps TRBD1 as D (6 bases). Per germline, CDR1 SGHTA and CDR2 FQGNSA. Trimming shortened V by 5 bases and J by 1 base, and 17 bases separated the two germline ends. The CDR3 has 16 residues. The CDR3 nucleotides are TGTGCCAGCAGCCCCGGTGGAGCCAGGGGTAACTATGGCTACACCTTC. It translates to CASSPGGARGNYGYTF.

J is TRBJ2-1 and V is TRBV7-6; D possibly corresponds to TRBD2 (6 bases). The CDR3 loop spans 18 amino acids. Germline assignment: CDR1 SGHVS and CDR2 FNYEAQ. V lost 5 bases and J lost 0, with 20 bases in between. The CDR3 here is CASSISPGDLSSYNEQFF. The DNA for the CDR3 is TGTGCCAGCAGCATATCCCCGGGGGACTTAAGCTCCTACAATGAGCAGTTCTTC.

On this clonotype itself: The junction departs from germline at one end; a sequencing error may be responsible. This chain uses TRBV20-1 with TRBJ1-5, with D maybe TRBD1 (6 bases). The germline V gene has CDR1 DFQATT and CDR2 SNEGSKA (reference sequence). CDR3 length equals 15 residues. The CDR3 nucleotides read TGCAGTGCTAGAGTACAGGGAGGTAGCAAACAGCCCCAGCATTTT. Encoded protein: CSARVQGGSKQPQHF.